This TCR beta chain was recovered during a study of cytomegalovirus exposure and HLA in healthy donors. For the study at large: HLA-typed donors were the source of 83 million or so unique TCRs, which an early data release held. General study points: Available immune exposure information was restricted to CMV serostatus only. Apparent HLA restriction characterized most CMV-associated TCR beta chains in a later analysis. Later on, a genetic analysis was performed. It linked a missense variant in DCLRE1C with V- and J-gene trimming of TCR beta.

Remarks on this clone: Antigen unknown.

Germline V gives CDR1 SNHLY, CDR2 FYNNEI. With 5 bases removed from V and 7 bases from J, the gap between germline ends came to 6 bases. The length of the CDR3 is 11 residues. PCR used 60 Vbeta primers and 13 Jbeta primers. The repertoire was sequenced with immunoSEQ multiplex PCR; TCRdb's copy has only in-frame clones and lacks some. The repertoire holds tens of thousands of clones, more than 60% seen once, with roughly 22% in the top ten. The sequenced sample consisted of PBMCs. The chain recombines TRBV2 with TRBJ2-1; D not resolved. The sequence was collected from a man aged 50-60 years in good health and CMV-seropositive. CDR3 sequence: CASSLRNEQFF. CDR3 DNA: TGTGCCAGCAGTTTGAGGAATGAGCAGTTCTTC.